A single sample gave rise to the 27 T cell receptor beta chains below, sequenced in a study of vaccination and CD4 T cells after COVID-19. An Oncomine TCR Beta short-read assay was used to sequence the DNA from cultured CD4+ T cells. MiXCR was run by TCRdb on the PCR reads, yielding one entry per CDR3 protein. This sample has about 13,000 distinct CDR3 sequences; roughly 26% occur once, and the top ten carry about 31%. The treatment: roughly 10-day PBMC culture with coronavirus spike peptide pools or control peptides (ViraFEST assay). Their cognate antigens are unknown. Sequences were derived from CD4+ T cells from blood, cultured in vitro, sampled before SARS-CoV-2 vaccination. These receptors were obtained from a human donor who received a COVID-19 vaccine.

The CDR3: CASSGTGLSSGNTIYF. As DNA, the CDR3 is TGCGCCAGCTCCGGGACAGGGCTTAGCTCTGGAAACACCATATATTTT. The chain carries TRBV5-1 and TRBJ1-3; 9 nucleotides agree with TRBD1. This CDR3 is 16 amino acids long. Trimming removed 7 bases from V and 0 bases from J; junction bases left unmatched: 8. Germline loops: CDR1 SGHRS, CDR2 YFSETQ. Using reference TRBV5-1 and TRBJ1-3 for the parts outside the CDR3, the full variable domain is KAGVTQTPRYLIKTRGQQVTLSCSPISGHRSVSWYQQTPGQGLQFLFEYFSETQRNKGNFPGRFSGRQFSNSRSEMNVSTLELGDSALYLCASSGTGLSSGNTIYFGEGSWLTVV.

By its share, this clonotype is medium-sized. CDR3: CASKGSVRNSNQPQHF. The CDR3 nucleotides are TGTGCCAGCAAGGGGTCGGTCCGAAATAGCAATCAGCCCCAGCATTTT. This rearrangement joins TRBV6-1 to TRBJ1-5, with a weak D call TRBD1 (5 bases). Trimming pared 7 bases from V and 0 bases from J, leaving 16 bases between. The CDR3 extends over 16 amino acids. Germline V lookup: CDR1 MNHNS, CDR2 SASEGT.

Only a few counts were recorded for this clonotype. The chain is built from TRBV19 and TRBJ1-5; possibly TRBD1 for D (6 bases). Trimming left V 7 bases short and J 2 bases short, with 12 bases between. The CDR3 consists of 14 residues. CDR1 is LNHDA and CDR2 is SQIVND in the germline V gene (reference sequence). The CDR3: CASKPGAGNQPQHF. CDR3 sequence (DNA): TGTGCCAGTAAACCAGGGGCAGGCAATCAGCCCCAGCATTTT.

Remarks on this clonotype: Its ends do not fully match the called genes, so a read error is possible. This chain connects TRBV4-1 to TRBJ2-2; 9 positions match TRBD1. Looked up from germline, CDR1 is MGHRA and CDR2 is YSYEKL. The CDR3 consists of 15 residues. CDR3 protein: CVSSQTGGFVGELFF. DNA for the CDR3: TGCGTCAGCAGCCAGACAGGGGGTTTTGTTGGGGAGCTGTTTTTT.

The chain carries TRBV24-1 and TRBJ1-1; 8 bases agree with TRBD1. CDR1 is KGHDR, CDR2 SFDVKD, per germline. V lost 12 bases and J lost 4; bases outside the gene matches: 12. This CDR3 is 14 amino acids long. CDR3 loop: CAAQDTGGSTEAFF. For the CDR3, the DNA is TGTGCCGCCCAAGACACAGGGGGGAGCACTGAAGCTTTCTTT.

The table lists this clonotype with a count of one. The CDR3 DNA follows: TGCGCCAGCAGCTTGTCGGGGGCACGCCAAGAGACCCAGTACTTC. Amino acid sequence: CASSLSGARQETQYF. The chain joins TRBV5-1 to TRBJ2-5; D tentatively reads TRBD1 or TRBD2 (6 bases each). Deletions cut 1 base from V and 1 base from J, with 11 bases between. The CDR3 has 15 residues. CDR1 and CDR2 from the germline V gene are SGHRS and YFSETQ.

In nucleotides, the CDR3 is TGCGCCAGCAAACGGACAGTTGATTACTACGAGCAGTACTTC. Translated: CASKRTVDYYEQYF. The chain links TRBV5-1 to TRBJ2-7; TRBD1 might be the D (6 bases). The CDR3 spans 14 residues. Trimming removed 6 bases from V and 3 bases from J, with 16 bases in between. Looked up from germline, CDR1 is SGHRS and CDR2 is YFSETQ.

J is TRBJ1-1 and V is TRBV12-3 or TRBV12-4, with D unclear. The CDR3 sequence is 11 residues long. Trimming pared 0 bases from V and 13 bases from J, leaving 9 bases between. CDR3 sequence (DNA): TGTGCCAGCAGTTTAGCAGGGTCCCTTTTCTTT. Its translation: CASSLAGSLFF.

This clonotype was found a few times. The gene calls are TRBV10-3 and TRBJ1-6, with TRBD1 matching over 8 bases. Germline trimming cut 10 bases from V and 8 bases from J; bases unmatched to any gene: 4. CDR3 length equals 12 residues. Germline assignment: CDR1 ENHRY and CDR2 SYGVKD. CDR3 in amino acids: CATGQGDSPLHF. The CDR3 coding sequence is TGTGCCACCGGACAGGGAGATTCACCCCTCCACTTT.

This clonotype was detected only a few times. This chain connects TRBV2 to TRBJ1-5; D ambiguous. CDR1 is SNHLY, CDR2 FYNNEI, per germline. V shed 4 bases and J shed 6 bases, with 13 bases lying between them. The CDR3 length is 14 residues. CDR3: CASSVLPGFQPQHF. The CDR3 DNA sequence: TGTGCCAGCAGTGTTCTTCCCGGATTTCAGCCCCAGCATTTT. The entire variable domain, with the rest obtained from reference TRBV2 and TRBJ1-5, is as follows: EPEVTQTPSHQVTQMGQEVILRCVPISNHLYFYWYRQILGQKVEFLVSFYNNEISEKSEIFDDQFSVERPDGSNFTLKIRSTKLEDSAMYFCASSVLPGFQPQHFGDGTRLSIL.

This chain uses TRBV20-1 with TRBJ1-5; 8 positions agree with TRBD1. The germline V gene has CDR1 DFQATT and CDR2 SNEGSKA (reference sequence). This CDR3 is built from 14 residues. With 6 bases clipped from V and 7 bases from J, the junction kept 11 bases outside the gene matches. The CDR3: CSANRQGPRQPQHF. In nucleotides, the CDR3 is TGCAGTGCCAACCGACAGGGGCCCAGGCAGCCCCAGCATTTT.

This clonotype is medium-sized (0.01 to 0.1%). The rearrangement joins TRBV20-1 to TRBJ2-5; 11 bases line up with TRBD1. Germline CDR1 and CDR2: DFQATT and SNEGSKA (reference sequence). Losses at the gene ends were 5 bases for V and 4 bases for J; bases not matched to a gene: 6. The CDR3 extends over 14 amino acids. CDR3 in amino acids: CSALTGTGGETQYF. As DNA, the CDR3 is TGCAGTGCTCTAACCGGGACAGGGGGAGAGACCCAGTACTTC.

The chain links TRBV20-1 to TRBJ1-5; TRBD1 matches at 7 bases. V lost 3 bases to trimming and J lost 2 bases; unmatched junction nucleotides: 4. Looked up from germline, CDR1 is DFQATT and CDR2 is SNEGSKA (reference sequence). This CDR3 spans 14 amino acids. CDR3 region: CSASGGTGNQPQHF. In DNA, the CDR3 is TGCAGTGCTAGTGGTGGGACAGGCAATCAGCCCCAGCATTTT.

This chain links TRBV7-9 with TRBJ1-2; tentative D call: TRBD1 (5 bases). The CDR3 has 12 residues. In germline, CDR1 is SEHNR, CDR2 FQNEAQ (reference sequence). V dropped 2 bases and J dropped 7 bases, with 8 bases sitting between them. This CDR3 reads CASSLSTAGYTF. CDR3 coding DNA: TGTGCCAGCAGCTTATCGACAGCTGGCTACACCTTC.

V is TRBV4-2 and J is TRBJ2-3, with D unresolved. Trimming removed 1 base at V and 8 bases at J, with 10 bases between. Germline CDR1 and CDR2: LGHNA and YNFKEQ. The CDR3 sequence is 13 residues long. CDR3 region: CASSQVRKGTQYF. CDR3 in DNA: TGTGCCAGCAGCCAAGTCCGAAAGGGTACGCAGTATTTT.

The V call is TRBV11-3, the J call TRBJ2-5; 10 nucleotides line up with TRBD2. Unmatched junction bases numbered 13, after V lost 4 bases and J lost 5 bases. The germline CDR1 and CDR2 sequences are SGHNT and YENEEA. This CDR3 is built from 17 residues. The CDR3 coding sequence is TGTGCCAGCAGCTCGGGACTAGCGAAAGGCGCCGGCGAGACCCAGTACTTC. It specifies CASSSGLAKGAGETQYF.

Concerning this clonotype: Germline and junction disagree at one end, which may indicate a read error. CDR3 loop: CVSSLVVGGPRETQYF. The CDR3 DNA follows: TGTGTCAGCAGCTTAGTTGTGGGGGGCCCTAGGGAGACCCAGTACTTC. The gene calls are TRBV7-7 and TRBJ2-5; the D call may be TRBD1 or TRBD2 (6 bases each). CDR1 and CDR2 from the germline V gene are SSHAT and FNYEAQ (reference sequence). The CDR3 loop spans 16 amino acids. The full variable domain, rest sourced from reference TRBV7-7 and TRBJ2-5, is GAGVSQSPRYKVTKRGQDVTLRCDPISSHATLYWYQQALGQGPEFLTYFNYEAQPDKSGLPSDRFSAERPEGSISTLTIQRTEQRDSAMYRCVSSLVVGGPRETQYFGPGTRLLVL.

The V gene is TRBV7-9, the J gene TRBJ1-2; 7 bases are a match to TRBD1. This CDR3 region has 14 residues. The germline gives CDR1 SEHNR, CDR2 FQNEAQ (reference sequence). V lost 5 bases to trimming and J lost 2 bases; unmatched junction nucleotides: 5. The DNA of the CDR3 is TGTGCCAGCAGCAAAACAGGGGCGAACTATGGCTACACCTTC. The encoded protein is CASSKTGANYGYTF. Full variable domain (missing parts from reference TRBV7-9 and TRBJ1-2): DTGVSQNPRHKITKRGQNVTFRCDPISEHNRLYWYRQTLGQGPEFLTYFQNEAQLEKSRLLSDRFSAERPKGSFSTLEIQRTEQGDSAMYLCASSKTGANYGYTFGSGTRLTVV.

Notes on this clonotype: The junction differs from germline at one of its ends, possibly a read error. The rearrangement uses TRBV30 and TRBJ1-2; 8 nucleotides match TRBD1. The CDR3 loop spans 15 amino acids. Germline CDR1 GTSNPN, CDR2 SVGIG (reference sequence). The CDR3: CARRDRGAFPYGYTF. The CDR3 DNA follows: TGTGCCCGGAGAGACAGGGGCGCGTTTCCCTATGGCTACACCTTC. Based on the CDR3 plus reference TRBV30 and TRBJ1-2, the full variable domain is SQTIHQWPATLVQPVGSPLSLECTVEGTSNPNLYWYRQAAGRGLQLLFYSVGIGQISSEVPQNLSASRPQDRQFILSSKKLLLSDSGFYLCARRDRGAFPYGYTFGSGTRLTVV.

The J gene is TRBJ2-2, the V gene TRBV20-1; 13 positions match TRBD2. The CDR3 has 15 amino acids. The V and J ends lost 6 bases and 4 bases, in that order; junction bases with no gene match: 5. Germline V gene data show CDR1 as DFQATT and CDR2 as SNEGSKA (reference sequence). CDR3 DNA sequence: TGCAGTGCACGGACTAGCGGGGGCGGCACCGGGGAGCTGTTTTTT. It encodes CSARTSGGGTGELFF.

This clonotype was seen a handful of times. The V call is TRBV4-1, the J call TRBJ2-3, with 15 bases matching TRBD2. Trimming at V came to 4 bases and at J to 6 bases, leaving 5 bases not matched to a gene. This CDR3 is 16 amino acids long. From germline, CDR1 is MGHRA and CDR2 YSYEKL. The CDR3 nucleotides are TGCGCCAGCAGCCGGACTAGCGGGGGGGCAGGGGATACGCAGTATTTT. Amino acid sequence: CASSRTSGGAGDTQYF.

The CDR3 bases are TGCAGTGCCAAAGTGGCGGGCCCTCTAAACACTGAAGCTTTCTTT. Translating it yields CSAKVAGPLNTEAFF. The chain is built from TRBV20-1 and TRBJ1-1; D is undetermined. Germline lookup yields CDR1 DFQATT and CDR2 SNEGSKA (reference sequence). Trimming stripped 6 bases from V and 2 bases from J, with 19 bases between. There are 15 residues in the CDR3.

The sample holds a few counts of this clonotype. The chain carries TRBV6-1 and TRBJ2-7; the D gene is possibly TRBD1 (5 bases). Germline CDR1 MNHNS, CDR2 SASEGT. V shed 6 bases and J shed 3 bases, with 18 bases lying between them. This CDR3 is built from 15 residues. CDR3 in amino acids: CASSTLGASRYEQYF. CDR3 nucleotide sequence: TGTGCCAGCAGCACATTAGGGGCCTCCCGCTACGAGCAGTACTTC.

This chain links TRBV19 with TRBJ1-1, with D unresolved. CDR1 is LNHDA, CDR2 SQIVND, per germline (reference sequence). The CDR3 contains 14 residues. Trimming cost V 7 bases and J 5 bases, with 17 bases left between them. The CDR3 is CASTPLDKATEAFF. CDR3 sequence (DNA): TGTGCCAGTACCCCCCTTGACAAGGCAACTGAAGCTTTCTTT.

This clonotype appeared a few times. The chain uses TRBV19 and TRBJ1-5; perhaps TRBD1 as D (5 bases). Deletions cut 5 bases from V and 5 bases from J, with 16 bases between. This CDR3 has 15 amino acids. Germline V gives CDR1 LNHDA, CDR2 SQIVND (reference sequence). CDR3 DNA sequence: TGTGCCAGTAGTGGATCTCCAGGGTTAGATCAGCCCCAGCATTTT. Translation gives CASSGSPGLDQPQHF.

The chain has TRBV6-2 or TRBV6-3 and TRBJ2-5, with a weak D call TRBD2 (7 bases). V was trimmed by 2 bases and J by 7 bases, leaving 14 bases between them. CDR3 length equals 14 residues. Germline-derived CDR1 and CDR2 are MNHEY and SVGEGT. This CDR3 is CASSYLGGGPTQYF. Written as DNA, the CDR3 is TGTGCCAGCAGTTACCTGGGCGGGGGCCCGACCCAGTACTTC.

In its sample, this clonotype is medium-sized. CDR3 coding DNA: TGTGCCACCAGCAGAGATCTCGGGGGGATACTCTATAGCAATCAGCCCCAGCATTTT. Translation gives CATSRDLGGILYSNQPQHF. The chain links TRBV15 to TRBJ1-5; tentative D call: TRBD1 (5 bases). This CDR3 is 19 amino acids long. Germline assignment: CDR1 LNHNV and CDR2 YYDKDF (reference sequence). The ends were cut back, 0 bases at V and 0 bases at J, with 18 bases in the middle.